The clone carrying this TCR beta chain was counted only a few times. The target antigen is unknown. TCRdb's copy holds only in-frame clones and misses some; the assay was immunoSEQ multiplex PCR. The sample consists of approximately 110,000 clones, about 80% of them appearing once. The sample is drawn from a study of T cell responses to AZD1222 COVID-19 vaccine. Looking at the study overall: Recipients boosted at about 4 weeks or about 12 weeks are pooled.

V shed 3 bases and J 7 bases; nucleotides not matched to a gene: 3. Germline V gene sequence: CDR1 LGHNA, CDR2 YNFKEQ. The CDR3 runs 13 residues. Study-wide results and limits: Donors were chiefly white British, with a greater number of females, and clonal diversity was perhaps underestimated. Spike-specific TCR depth and breadth grew after two AZD1222 doses.

The TCR comes from an adult in good health. V gene TRBV4-2 combines with J gene TRBJ1-5, with 7 bases identical to TRBD1. The sample here was peripheral blood, taken on day 0 of AZD1222 vaccination. This chain's CDR3 is CASSHEQGQPQHF. For the CDR3, the DNA is TGTGCCAGCAGCCACGAACAGGGGCAGCCCCAGCATTTT.